This passage covers 25 T cell receptor beta chains from one sample sequenced in a study of cytomegalovirus exposure and HLA in healthy donors. The assay was immunoSEQ multiplex PCR, and TCRdb's table has in-frame clones only and misses some. The data show more than 45,000 clones, roughly 90% seen once. Sample: PBMCs. All receptors come from a woman in her 30s in good health and CMV-seronegative.

The chain recombines TRBV5-4 with TRBJ2-5, with 12 bases identical to TRBD2. The CDR3 covers 16 residues. CDR1 and CDR2 (germline): SGHNT, YYREEE (reference sequence). J gave up 4 bases and V 4 bases, and 8 bases lay outside the gene matches. The CDR3: CASSTGTSGRRETQYF. In nucleotides, the CDR3 is TGTGCCAGCAGCACGGGAACTAGCGGGAGGAGAGAGACCCAGTACTTC.

This sequence joins TRBV19 and TRBJ2-2, with TRBD2 matching over 14 bases. Germline V gene sequence: CDR1 LNHDA, CDR2 SQIVND (reference sequence). Unmatched junction bases numbered 3, after V lost 7 bases and J lost 8 bases. The CDR3 sequence is 14 residues long. The CDR3 DNA follows: TGTGCCAGTACGGGACTAGCGGGAGCAGGGGAGCTGTTTTTT. This encodes CASTGLAGAGELFF.

The rearrangement joins TRBV5-1 to TRBJ2-3; 12 nucleotides match TRBD2. The ends lost 2 bases at V and 0 bases at J; junction bases unmatched: 1. Germline CDR1 is SGHRS and CDR2 is YFSETQ. This CDR3 is 16 amino acids long. DNA for the CDR3: TGCGCCAGCAGCTTTGGGACTAGCGGGAGCACAGATACGCAGTATTTT. It yields the protein CASSFGTSGSTDTQYF. Looking up the rest from reference TRBV5-1 and TRBJ2-3 gives the full variable domain: KAGVTQTPRYLIKTRGQQVTLSCSPISGHRSVSWYQQTPGQGLQFLFEYFSETQRNKGNFPGRFSGRQFSNSRSEMNVSTLELGDSALYLCASSFGTSGSTDTQYFGPGTRLTVL.

This clone was recorded once. The rearrangement uses TRBV28 and TRBJ1-3, with 7 bases aligning to TRBD1. The V segment lost 6 bases and the J segment 0 bases; nucleotides outside the gene matches: 8. The germline gives CDR1 MDHEN, CDR2 SYDVKM. The CDR3 consists of 16 residues. The CDR3 DNA reads TGTGCCAGCAGCAAACTCGGGACAGTCTCTGGAAACACCATATATTTT. Residues: CASSKLGTVSGNTIYF.

This sequence joins TRBV12-2 and TRBJ2-6; the listed D gene, TRBD2, was not tested against the DNA. TRBV12-2 is a documented pseudogene. The CDR3 is made up of 19 amino acids. CDR3 residues: CASRLRVVRERSGANVLTF. Here the CDR3 DNA reads TGTGCAAGTCGCTTAAGGGTCGTGCGGGAGCGAAGTGGGGCCAACGTCCTGACTTTC.

In nucleotides, the CDR3 is TGCGCCAGCAGCCAAGAATCAGGGCTAGCGGGCAATGAGCAGTTCTTC. This translates into CASSQESGLAGNEQFF. The chain joins TRBV4-1 to TRBJ2-1; 8 bases line up with TRBD2. The CDR3 totals 16 residues. CDR1 is MGHRA, CDR2 YSYEKL, per germline. After removal of 0 bases from V and 6 bases from J, the junction contained 7 bases not matched to a gene.

The chain has TRBV30 and TRBJ1-3; 8 bases are a match to TRBD1. Germline V lookup: CDR1 GTSNPN, CDR2 SVGIG (reference sequence). CDR3 length: 16 residues. V was clipped by 3 bases and J by 0 bases; unmatched bases: 7. CDR3 region: CAWSTDRGYSGNTIYF. The CDR3 coding sequence is TGTGCCTGGAGCACTGACAGGGGATACTCTGGAAACACCATATATTTT.

The CDR3 reads CASSQEGLALKNNEQFF. DNA of the CDR3: TGTGCCAGCAGCCAGGAGGGACTAGCGTTAAAGAACAATGAGCAGTTCTTC. The V and J genes are TRBV4-2 and TRBJ2-1; 10 bases agree with TRBD2. This CDR3 is built from 17 residues. CDR1 and CDR2 (germline): LGHNA, YNFKEQ. The J segment lost 5 bases and the V segment lost 3 bases, leaving 10 bases of the junction unmatched.

This sequence joins TRBV9 and TRBJ1-5, with D perhaps TRBD1 (5 bases). Germline V gene data show CDR1 as SGDLS and CDR2 as YYNGEE. The CDR3 has 15 residues. Deletions cut 0 bases from V and 5 bases from J, with 12 bases between. CDR3 bases: TGTGCCAGCAGCGTAGGGGAGGGACCCCATCAGCCCCAGCATTTT. Its protein product is CASSVGEGPHQPQHF.

The chain links TRBV6-1 to TRBJ1-3; weak D call: TRBD1 (6 bases). V was pared by 1 base and J by 0 bases, with 10 bases between. This CDR3 has 16 amino acids. The germline V gene has CDR1 MNHNS and CDR2 SASEGT. The CDR3 is CASSEDWGHSGNTIYF. The DNA of the CDR3 is TGTGCCAGCAGTGAAGATTGGGGGCACTCTGGAAACACCATATATTTT.

The chain employs TRBV5-6 and TRBJ1-1; D unclear. This CDR3 region has 14 residues. Germline CDR1 reads SGHDT; CDR2 reads YYEEEE. Trimming took off 6 bases at V and 4 bases at J, with 16 bases between the two ends. This chain's CDR3 is CASTLGGGGTEAFF. DNA for the CDR3: TGTGCCAGCACCCTGGGCGGAGGCGGCACTGAAGCTTTCTTT.

This chain uses TRBV10-3 with TRBJ1-1; the match to TRBD1 covers 7 bases. CDR3 length: 15 residues. The junction had 13 bases not matched to a gene; V was cut back by 4 bases and J by 8 bases. Germline V gives CDR1 ENHRY, CDR2 SYGVKD. The CDR3 spells CAISANSGQPSEAFF. The CDR3 DNA sequence: TGTGCCATCAGTGCGAACTCGGGACAGCCTTCAGAAGCTTTCTTT.

This chain links TRBV5-8 with TRBJ1-2, with TRBD1 matching over 8 bases. Germline CDR1 is SGHTS and CDR2 is YDEGEE. With V trimmed by 0 bases and J by 5 bases, 6 bases remained unmatched. CDR3 length: 15 residues. CDR3: CASSLGQGYFYGYTF. In nucleotides, the CDR3 is TGTGCCAGCAGCTTGGGACAGGGGTACTTTTATGGCTACACCTTC.

The chain joins TRBV7-9 to TRBJ2-1; 8 nucleotides match TRBD2. J gave up 5 bases and V 5 bases, and 5 bases lay outside the gene matches. CDR1 is SEHNR, CDR2 FQNEAQ, per germline (reference sequence). The CDR3 is 14 amino acids. The CDR3 sequence is CASSPYGGDNEQFF. CDR3 nucleotides: TGTGCCAGCAGCCCGTACGGGGGGGACAATGAGCAGTTCTTC.

This clone was counted once. This rearrangement joins TRBV11-2 to TRBJ2-2, with 7 bases lining up with TRBD1. Per the germline V gene, CDR1 is SGHAT and CDR2 is FQNNGV. The V gene end was trimmed by 6 bases and the J gene end by 4 bases; junction bases not matched to a gene: 8. The CDR3 has 15 residues. Written as DNA, the CDR3 is TGTGCCAGCAGATCAGGGGGTAGTAGCACCGGGGAGCTGTTTTTT. Translating gives CASRSGGSSTGELFF.

V is TRBV7-9 and J is TRBJ1-1, with TRBD1 as a possible D gene (6 bases). Trimming cost V 1 base and J 5 bases, with 20 bases left between them. Germline-derived CDR1 and CDR2 are SEHNR and FQNEAQ (reference sequence). This CDR3 spans 17 amino acids. CDR3 nucleotides: TGTGCCAGCAGCTTAGGGGGGACCGGGACACTCTCAACTGAAGCTTTCTTT. It encodes CASSLGGTGTLSTEAFF.

This chain connects TRBV2 to TRBJ1-4, with D tentatively TRBD1 (6 bases). V was trimmed by 4 bases and J by 1 base, leaving 16 bases between them. The CDR3 loop spans 17 amino acids. Germline V CDR1 and CDR2: SNHLY, FYNNEI. CDR3 loop: CASSGNFRDITNEKLFF. CDR3 in DNA: TGTGCCAGCAGTGGGAATTTCCGGGACATAACTAATGAAAAACTGTTTTTT.

The V gene is TRBV11-2, the J gene TRBJ2-7; TRBD1 agrees at 8 bases. Trimming at V came to 2 bases and at J to 2 bases, leaving 8 bases not matched to a gene. Germline V CDR1 and CDR2: SGHAT, FQNNGV. This CDR3 has 16 amino acids. The CDR3 is CASSLLSGGLAYEQYF. DNA of the CDR3: TGTGCCAGCAGCTTATTATCAGGGGGCCTCGCCTACGAGCAGTACTTC.

This chain joins TRBV29-1 and TRBJ2-3; D is uncertain. The germline CDR1 and CDR2 sequences are SQVTM and ANQGSEA. V dropped 2 bases and J dropped 4 bases, with 13 bases sitting between them. The CDR3 is 14 amino acids. CDR3 coding DNA: TGCAGCGTTGAACAGGCGACGGCACCAGATACGCAGTATTTT. Amino acid sequence: CSVEQATAPDTQYF.

The chain is built from TRBV7-8 and TRBJ1-2, with 8 bases lining up with TRBD1. Losses at the gene ends were 5 bases for V and 7 bases for J; bases not matched to a gene: 12. This CDR3 is 15 amino acids long. CDR1 and CDR2 from the germline V gene are SGHVS and FQNEAQ. CDR3 sequence reads: CASSSVVQGAGGYTF. In DNA form, the CDR3 reads TGTGCCAGCAGCAGCGTCGTGCAGGGGGCGGGTGGCTACACCTTC.

This chain links TRBV5-1 with TRBJ2-1; D is possibly TRBD1 (5 bases). This CDR3 is built from 14 residues. The V end was cut by 4 bases, the J end by 6 bases, with 14 bases between. In germline, CDR1 is SGHRS, CDR2 YFSETQ. CDR3 sequence reads: CASSHETGANEQFF. The CDR3 DNA reads as TGCGCCAGCAGCCACGAGACTGGGGCCAATGAGCAGTTCTTC.

The CDR3 DNA reads as TGTGCCAGCAGTTTATTGGTCGGCTCCTACGAGCAGTACTTC. It encodes CASSLLVGSYEQYF. J is TRBJ2-7 and V is TRBV28; D uncertain. This CDR3 has 14 amino acids. V was clipped by 1 base and J by 0 bases, with 7 bases between them. Germline V gives CDR1 MDHEN, CDR2 SYDVKM.

This chain joins TRBV29-1 and TRBJ1-2; the D is unclear. The germline CDR1 and CDR2 sequences are SQVTM and ANQGSEA. CDR3 length equals 14 residues. Between the trimmed V and J ends, which lost 2 bases and 2 bases, there was a span of 12 bases. CDR3 residues: CSVEISAENYGYTF. The CDR3 nucleotides are TGCAGCGTTGAAATTAGTGCGGAGAACTATGGCTACACCTTC. The full variable domain, with the rest looked up from reference TRBV29-1 and TRBJ1-2, is SAVISQKPSRDICQRGTSLTIQCQVDSQVTMMFWYRQQPGQSLTLIATANQGSEATYESGFVIDKFPISRPNLTFSTLTVSNMSPEDSSIYLCSVEISAENYGYTFGSGTRLTVV.

The chain has TRBV5-4 and TRBJ2-5, with 14 bases fitting TRBD2. After removal of 4 bases from V and 3 bases from J, the junction contained 5 bases not matched to a gene. CDR3 size: 16 residues. Germline V lookup: CDR1 SGHNT, CDR2 YYREEE (reference sequence). The DNA for the CDR3 is TGTGCCAGCAGCCCCCGGGGACTAGCGGGAGAAGAGACCCAGTACTTC. Translating it yields CASSPRGLAGEETQYF. The full variable domain, completed using reference TRBV5-4 and TRBJ2-5, is ETGVTQSPTHLIKTRGQQVTLRCSSQSGHNTVSWYQQALGQGPQFIFQYYREEENGRGNFPPRFSGLQFPNYSSELNVNALELDDSALYLCASSPRGLAGEETQYFGPGTRLLVL.

The J gene is TRBJ2-7, the V gene TRBV10-3; 7 bases fit TRBD2. This CDR3 comprises 19 residues. J lost 6 bases, V lost 0 bases, and 20 bases had no gene match. Germline CDR1 ENHRY, CDR2 SYGVKD. CDR3 nucleotides: TGTGCCATCAGTGAGTCTCTAGCGGAGTCACCAAGTGGGCTGGGCGAGCAGTACTTC. Translating gives CAISESLAESPSGLGEQYF.